What follows are 19 T cell receptor beta chains derived from one specimen sequenced in a study of OX40 agonist ivuxolimab in advanced cancers. Repertoires were generated with immunoSEQ multiplex PCR, while TCRdb's copy carries only in-frame clones and drops some. The sample contains over 45,000 clones, around 84% of which appear only once. The specimen comprised CD4+ or CD8+ T cells sorted from blood, sampled in a trial of the OX40 agonist ivuxolimab. These receptors all stem from an adult with an advanced solid tumor such as melanoma, head and neck, liver or kidney cancer.

V usage is TRBV5-8 and J usage is TRBJ1-2; D is undetermined. The CDR3 length is 14 residues. Trimming pared 6 bases from V and 1 base from J, leaving 13 bases between. Germline CDR1 SGHTS, CDR2 YDEGEE. The CDR3 region is CASNADGINYGYTF. The CDR3 DNA reads as TGTGCCAGCAATGCGGACGGAATTAACTATGGCTACACCTTC.

This sequence joins TRBV19 and TRBJ2-2; D perhaps matches TRBD1 (6 bases). The CDR3 contains 14 residues. Germline CDR1 LNHDA, CDR2 SQIVND (reference sequence). The ends were cut back, 10 bases at V and 6 bases at J, with 18 bases in the middle. The CDR3 spells CATQDRRKSGELFF. The CDR3 DNA is TGTGCCACTCAGGACAGAAGGAAGTCCGGGGAGCTGTTTTTT.

The chain uses TRBV18 and TRBJ2-2; D not certain. Germline V lookup: CDR1 KGHSH, CDR2 LQKENI. The CDR3 length is 13 residues. Trimming removed 2 bases from V and 1 base from J, with 2 bases in between. The CDR3 DNA reads as TGTGCCAGCTCACCAAGGAACACCGGGGAGCTGTTTTTT. Its translation: CASSPRNTGELFF. Together with reference TRBV18 and TRBJ2-2, the CDR3 gives the full variable domain: NAGVMQNPRHLVRRRGQEARLRCSPMKGHSHVYWYRQLPEEGLKFMVYLQKENIIDESGMPKERFSAEFPKEGPSILRIQQVVRGDSAAYFCASSPRNTGELFFGEGSRLTVL.

The chain is built from TRBV5-6 and TRBJ1-6; D unclear. The CDR3 runs to 12 residues. Per the germline V gene, CDR1 is SGHDT and CDR2 is YYEEEE. V shed 2 bases and J shed 8 bases, with 5 bases lying between them. CDR3 sequence reads: CASSFLHSPLHF. The CDR3 region has the DNA TGTGCCAGCAGCTTTCTACATTCACCCCTCCACTTT.

The V and J genes are TRBV18 and TRBJ2-7; D is possibly TRBD1 (5 bases). This CDR3 region has 16 residues. Germline V gene sequence: CDR1 KGHSH, CDR2 LQKENI. The V end lost 0 bases, the J end lost 3 bases, and 15 bases lay between the germline ends. CDR3 sequence reads: CASSPPGGRADYEQYF. The CDR3 region has the DNA TGTGCCAGCTCACCACCAGGTGGCAGGGCAGACTACGAGCAGTACTTC.

This chain joins TRBV11-2 and TRBJ1-1; D gene uncertain. The CDR3 contains 16 residues. CDR1 and CDR2 from the germline V gene are SGHAT and FQNNGV. V lost 8 bases, J lost 6 bases, and 25 bases lay in between. In DNA, the CDR3 is TGTGCCAGCGGCACCACATTTGGTCAGGCCAAACCTGAAGCTTTCTTT. Its translation is CASGTTFGQAKPEAFF.

V is TRBV5-1 and J is TRBJ1-2; D remains ambiguous. The CDR3 is 13 residues long. V lost 0 bases, J lost 8 bases, and 11 bases lay in between. CDR1 and CDR2 from the germline V gene are SGHRS and YFSETQ. The CDR3 DNA reads as TGCGCCAGCAGCTTGGATGGGGTTGGGGGCTACACCTTC. Amino acid sequence: CASSLDGVGGYTF.

The chain employs TRBV5-1 and TRBJ2-7, with D hard to call. Germline V gene lookup returns CDR1 SGHRS and CDR2 YFSETQ. Trimming took 4 bases from V and 3 from J, leaving 11 bases between them. The CDR3 extends over 13 amino acids. The CDR3 spells CASSLGPNYEQYF. In nucleotides, the CDR3 is TGCGCCAGCAGCCTCGGACCGAACTACGAGCAGTACTTC.

V is TRBV7-9 and J is TRBJ1-1; weak D call: TRBD1 (5 bases). CDR3 length equals 13 residues. V dropped 6 bases and J dropped 1 base, with 9 bases sitting between them. Germline lookup yields CDR1 SEHNR and CDR2 FQNEAQ (reference sequence). CDR3: CASSRRGNTEAFF. In DNA form, the CDR3 reads TGTGCCAGCAGTCGGAGGGGGAACACTGAAGCTTTCTTT.

This clone is labeled as medium-sized. The CDR3 DNA reads as TGTGCCAGCAGGACAGGGTTCCGGGGAGTGGGTGGCTACACCTTC. Its protein product is CASRTGFRGVGGYTF. The chain joins TRBV7-9 to TRBJ1-2; 7 bases match TRBD1. This CDR3 is 15 amino acids long. Germline trimming cut 6 bases from V and 7 bases from J; bases unmatched to any gene: 14. Germline-derived CDR1 and CDR2 are SEHNR and FQNEAQ (reference sequence).

The chain combines TRBV2 with TRBJ2-3; no firm D call. The CDR3 has 13 residues. The ends were cut back, 6 bases at V and 1 base at J, with 8 bases in the middle. Germline V lookup: CDR1 SNHLY, CDR2 FYNNEI. CDR3 in DNA: TGTGCCAGCAGCTACGGACGCACAGATACGCAGTATTTT. It specifies CASSYGRTDTQYF.

The V call is TRBV6-1, the J call TRBJ2-1; 12 nucleotides align to TRBD2. The V and J ends lost 4 bases and 7 bases, in that order; junction bases with no gene match: 8. Germline V CDR1 and CDR2: MNHNS, SASEGT. The CDR3 has 16 amino acids. The CDR3 spells CASSASASGGGNEQFF. As DNA, the CDR3 is TGTGCCAGCAGTGCATCAGCTAGCGGGGGGGGGAATGAGCAGTTCTTC.

This chain uses TRBV2 with TRBJ2-3; TRBD2 is a possible D gene (7 bases). The V end lost 9 bases, the J end lost 3 bases, and 13 bases lay between the germline ends. Germline V gives CDR1 SNHLY, CDR2 FYNNEI. This CDR3 is built from 13 residues. The CDR3 protein is CARAAGATDTQYF. The CDR3 DNA reads TGTGCCAGGGCGGCGGGGGCGACAGATACGCAGTATTTT.

V usage is TRBV15 and J usage is TRBJ1-5; D possibly corresponds to TRBD1 (6 bases). The CDR3 consists of 13 residues. The V gene's germline CDR1 is LNHNV and CDR2 YYDKDF (reference sequence). V gave up 6 bases and J gave up 5 bases, with 11 bases separating them. The CDR3: CATSEGGDQPQHF. The CDR3 DNA follows: TGTGCCACCAGTGAGGGGGGGGATCAGCCCCAGCATTTT.

CDR3 protein: CSAQGASGYTF. The DNA of the CDR3 is TGCAGTGCACAGGGGGCGTCTGGCTACACCTTC. The chain carries TRBV20-1 and TRBJ1-2; 9 bases are shared with TRBD1. CDR3 length: 11 residues. Unmatched junction bases numbered 3, after V lost 6 bases and J lost 7 bases. Germline CDR1 and CDR2: DFQATT and SNEGSKA (reference sequence).

CDR3 coding DNA: TGTGCCAGCAGCTTGGGTCGGGGACAAGAGACCCAGTACTTC. Encoded protein: CASSLGRGQETQYF. The chain joins TRBV5-4 to TRBJ2-5; D may be TRBD2 (5 bases). This CDR3 comprises 14 residues. Germline V gives CDR1 SGHNT, CDR2 YYREEE (reference sequence). V lost 0 bases, J lost 2 bases, and 8 bases lay in between.

V is TRBV21-1 and J is TRBJ1-1. TRBV21-1 is flagged as a pseudogene. This CDR3 contains 15 residues. In nucleotides, the CDR3 is TGTGCCAGCAGCAACCGGGCACGGGCAAACACTGAAGCTTTCTTT. This sequence encodes CASSNRARANTEAFF.

The sample holds a few counts of this clone. The rearrangement joins TRBV7-9 to TRBJ1-5; D may be TRBD1 (5 bases). This CDR3 spans 14 amino acids. Germline V CDR1 and CDR2: SEHNR, FQNEAQ (reference sequence). V lost 6 bases, J lost 1 base, and 10 bases lay in between. CDR3 nucleotide sequence: TGTGCCAGCAGACCTCAGGGAAGCAATCAGCCCCAGCATTTT. It translates to CASRPQGSNQPQHF.

The V call is TRBV5-1, the J call TRBJ2-5; 7 nucleotides agree with TRBD2. The CDR3 consists of 13 residues. Germline V gene data show CDR1 as SGHRS and CDR2 as YFSETQ. The ends lost 4 bases at V and 5 bases at J; junction bases unmatched: 5. CDR3 region: CASSTGREETQYF. As DNA, the CDR3 is TGCGCCAGCAGCACGGGGCGGGAGGAGACCCAGTACTTC. Based on the CDR3 plus reference TRBV5-1 and TRBJ2-5, the full variable domain is KAGVTQTPRYLIKTRGQQVTLSCSPISGHRSVSWYQQTPGQGLQFLFEYFSETQRNKGNFPGRFSGRQFSNSRSEMNVSTLELGDSALYLCASSTGREETQYFGPGTRLLVL.